This TCR beta chain originates from a study of identical twins. The study's findings and limits: A partial confounding effect on zero-insertion analyses could come from invariant MAIT and iNKT cells.

CDR1 is MGHRA, CDR2 YSYEKL, per germline. CDR3 length: 15 residues. V was clipped by 6 bases and J by 1 base, with 15 bases between them. This clonotype showed up just a few times. The antigen remains unidentified. TCRdb processed the 5' RACE reads anew with MiXCR; each CDR3 protein has one entry. The sample includes around 470,000 distinct CDR3 sequences, 13% to 15% of them seen just once. The same specimen was also included in a second study, on yellow fever vaccine responses in identical twins.

Input material: CD4+ T cells sorted from blood. The chain is built from TRBV4-1 and TRBJ2-5; a weak D match, TRBD2 (5 bases). The TCR comes from a woman aged 18-29 years in good health. In DNA form, the CDR3 reads TGCGCCAGCAGACTCAGCCCGGGGAGCCAAGAGACCCAGTACTTC. This sequence encodes CASRLSPGSQETQYF.